One and the same sample provided the 10 T cell receptor beta chains below, sequenced in a study of blood T cell repertoires in COVID-19. Some clones are missing from TCRdb's copy, which holds only in-frame ones; the method was immunoSEQ multiplex PCR. The sample includes 250,000 to 300,000 clones, around 81% of them seen just once. Material: PBMCs or T cells enriched from blood (not recorded which). These receptors came from a man in his fifties who had recovered from COVID-19.

The rearrangement uses TRBV2 and TRBJ2-7; D uncertain. The CDR3 is 14 amino acids. V gave up 4 bases and J gave up 0 bases, with 10 bases separating them. Per germline, CDR1 SNHLY and CDR2 FYNNEI. The CDR3 is CASSGAESSYEQYF. CDR3 sequence (DNA): TGTGCCAGCAGTGGGGCTGAAAGCTCCTACGAGCAGTACTTC.

The chain joins TRBV6-2 or TRBV6-3 to TRBJ2-3; 10 nucleotides agree with TRBD2. With 2 bases clipped from V and 6 bases from J, the junction kept 5 bases outside the gene matches. The germline gives CDR1 MNHEY, CDR2 SVGEGT. This CDR3 contains 15 residues. Here the CDR3 DNA reads TGTGCCAGCAGTTACGCGGCTAGCGGGAGTGATACGCAGTATTTT. Protein sequence: CASSYAASGSDTQYF.

This chain uses TRBV7-3 with TRBJ1-3, with 8 bases lining up with TRBD1. Germline V gene data show CDR1 as SGHTA and CDR2 as FQGTGA. V trimming: 5 bases; J trimming: 2 bases; junction bases outside the gene matches: 11. The CDR3 is 17 amino acids. The CDR3 DNA reads TGTGCCAGCAGCCCGCACCCAGGACAGGGAACTGGAAACACCATATATTTT. Its protein product is CASSPHPGQGTGNTIYF.

The V call is TRBV5-1, the J call TRBJ2-1; tentative D call: TRBD2 (5 bases). In germline, CDR1 is SGHRS, CDR2 YFSETQ. This CDR3 region has 15 residues. V gave up 4 bases and J gave up 4 bases, with 15 bases separating them. CDR3 coding DNA: TGCGCCAGCAGCCCGTTAGCGAAGAGTTACAATGAGCAGTTCTTC. This encodes CASSPLAKSYNEQFF. The whole variable domain, filled in from reference TRBV5-1 and TRBJ2-1, reads KAGVTQTPRYLIKTRGQQVTLSCSPISGHRSVSWYQQTPGQGLQFLFEYFSETQRNKGNFPGRFSGRQFSNSRSEMNVSTLELGDSALYLCASSPLAKSYNEQFFGPGTRLTVL.

The chain carries TRBV5-4 and TRBJ2-5; TRBD2 matches at 12 bases. This CDR3 is 16 amino acids long. Trimming cost V 2 bases and J 6 bases; bases outside gene matches: 8. Germline V gives CDR1 SGHNT, CDR2 YYREEE (reference sequence). CDR3 loop: CASSFGLAGGSKTQYF. Here the CDR3 DNA reads TGTGCCAGCAGCTTCGGGCTAGCGGGAGGGTCGAAGACCCAGTACTTC.

The V call is TRBV24-1, the J call TRBJ2-1; 7 nucleotides line up with TRBD2. The CDR3 runs 14 residues. CDR1 is KGHDR and CDR2 is SFDVKD in the germline V gene. V was pared by 4 bases and J by 7 bases, with 6 bases of the junction left unmatched. In nucleotides, the CDR3 is TGTGCCACCAGTGACCTCGGGGGGACGAATGAGCAGTTCTTC. Translated: CATSDLGGTNEQFF.

The chain carries TRBV5-6 and TRBJ2-2, with D unclear. This CDR3 has 12 amino acids. V gave up 6 bases and J gave up 3 bases, with 6 bases separating them. The germline gives CDR1 SGHDT, CDR2 YYEEEE. CDR3 region: CASNRDTGELFF. The DNA of the CDR3 is TGTGCCAGCAACCGGGACACCGGGGAGCTGTTTTTT.

This chain joins TRBV11-2 and TRBJ2-1, with TRBD1 matching over 7 bases. The germline CDR1 and CDR2 sequences are SGHAT and FQNNGV. CDR3 length: 17 residues. Trimming at V came to 1 base and at J to 7 bases, leaving 13 bases not matched to a gene. The CDR3 here is CASSLVGGVIFRNEQFF. The CDR3 DNA reads TGTGCCAGCAGCTTAGTAGGGGGCGTAATTTTTCGTAATGAGCAGTTCTTC. The complete variable domain, with remaining parts taken from reference TRBV11-2 and TRBJ2-1, reads EAGVAQSPRYKIIEKRQSVAFWCNPISGHATLYWYQQILGQGPKLLIQFQNNGVVDDSQLPKDRFSAERLKGVDSTLKIQPAKLEDSAVYLCASSLVGGVIFRNEQFFGPGTRLTVL.

The chain uses TRBV10-1 and TRBJ2-4, with 8 bases fitting TRBD1. Trimming cost V 3 bases and J 15 bases; bases outside gene matches: 10. CDR1 and CDR2 (germline): WNHNN, SYGVQD (reference sequence). The CDR3 sequence is 13 residues long. The CDR3 nucleotides are TGCGCCAGCAGTGACGGAGACAGGGGAGATTCGTACTTC. It yields the protein CASSDGDRGDSYF.

The V call is TRBV28, the J call TRBJ1-5; TRBD1 might be the D (5 bases). Germline assignment: CDR1 MDHEN and CDR2 SYDVKM. V was clipped by 2 bases and J by 1 base, with 9 bases between them. The CDR3 spans 15 residues. DNA of the CDR3: TGTGCCAGCAGTTTAATTAGACAGAGCAATCAGCCCCAGCATTTT. Amino acid sequence: CASSLIRQSNQPQHF.